Listed below are T cell receptor beta chains from one sample, sequenced in a study of Graves' ophthalmopathy and Graves' hyperthyroidism. MiXCR was run by TCRdb on the multiplex PCR reads, yielding one entry per CDR3 protein. Of 150,000 to 200,000 distinct CDR3 sequences listed, 39% are singletons. The sequencing input was peripheral blood. These receptors were obtained from a man aged 25-40 years with Graves' ophthalmopathy. Each CDR3 is given with its conserved first and last residue. D genes are given only for firm matches. Clone size is stated in some rows and not others, as once, few, many or a class when expanded.

abundance	d_gene	v_gene	j_gene	CDR3nt	CDR3aa
many	.	TRBV6-1	TRBJ2-1	TGTGCCAGCAACGACGAAATAGCGGAGGCAACCAATGAGCAGTTCTTC	CASNDEIAEATNEQFF
many	.	TRBV5-6	TRBJ1-5	TGTGCCAGCAGCCCCGGGAGAAATCAGCCCCAGCATTTT	CASSPGRNQPQHF
once	TRBD1	TRBV7-2	TRBJ2-7	TGTGCCAGCAGCTACACAGGGGGCGCGAAGTACTTC	CASSYTGGAKYF
.	TRBD2	TRBV6-1	TRBJ2-5	TGTGCCAGCAAAAGGTGGCTAGCGGGGGAAGAGACCCAGTACTTC	CASKRWLAGEETQYF
.	TRBD1	TRBV28	TRBJ2-7	TGTGCCAGCAGTTTAAACAGGGGGCCCTACGAGCAGTACTTC	CASSLNRGPYEQYF
many	.	TRBV27	TRBJ2-5	TGTGCCAGCAGTCCCCTAGGTGGGGGCCTGTCAGAGACCCAGTACTTC	CASSPLGGGLSETQYF
many	.	TRBV6-2/TRBV6-3	TRBJ1-1	TGTGCCAGCAGTTACAGGCGTAGGGAAATTTTCCTTCCGAACACTGAAGCTTTCTTT	CASSYRRREIFLPNTEAFF
many	.	TRBV20-1	TRBJ1-3	TGCAGTGCTCCCGGCGGGAGATTTGGAAACACCATATATTTT	CSAPGGRFGNTIYF
many	TRBD1	TRBV6-2/TRBV6-3	TRBJ2-5	TGTGCCAGCAGTTACCCCGGGACAGTCCAAGAGACCCAGTACTTC	CASSYPGTVQETQYF
many	TRBD1	TRBV20-1	TRBJ1-1	TGCAGTGCTTACAGGACAGGGGGCACTGAAGCTTTCTTT	CSAYRTGGTEAFF
many	TRBD2	TRBV6-2/TRBV6-3	TRBJ2-2	TGTGCCAGCTCTCACGGCGGGAGGGACACCGGGGAGCTGTTTTTT	CASSHGGRDTGELFF
many	.	TRBV25-1	TRBJ2-2	TGTGCCAGCAGTGGCTTCTATACCGGGGAGCTGTTTTTT	CASSGFYTGELFF
many	.	TRBV9	TRBJ2-4	TGTGCCAGCAGCGTAGCAGCAACCAGGGACATTCAGTACTTC	CASSVAATRDIQYF
many	TRBD2	TRBV4-3	TRBJ2-7	TGCGCCAGCAGCCAAAGCGGACTAGCGGGAATCTACGAGCAGTACTTC	CASSQSGLAGIYEQYF
many	.	TRBV24-1	TRBJ2-2	TGTGCCACCAGTGGAGGAGAAAGAGCTATCGGGGAGCTGTTTTTT	CATSGGERAIGELFF
.	.	TRBV12-3/TRBV12-4	TRBJ2-2	TGTGCCAGCAGTTTAGATACGCTGGGCGGGCGGGAGCTGTTTTTT	CASSLDTLGGRELFF
many	TRBD1	TRBV12-3/TRBV12-4	TRBJ1-2	TGTGCCAGCAGCTTGACAGGGAGATTCTATGGCTACACCTTC	CASSLTGRFYGYTF
.	TRBD2	TRBV11-2	TRBJ2-7	TGTGCCAGCAGCCAGGAGCGGGAAACTACGAGGCAGTACTTC	CASSQERETTRQYF